The sequence of this T cell receptor (beta chain) was determined in a study of blood T cell repertoires in COVID-19. Study context: The United States, Italy and Spain supplied acute and convalescent COVID-19 samples.

The CDR3 consists of 18 residues. V was pared by 0 bases and J by 2 bases, with 8 bases of the junction left unmatched. Germline CDR1 MGHRA, CDR2 YSYEKL. How the authors handled the data: How many nucleated cells were present was estimated from reference gene primer amplification. This table comes from immunoSEQ multiplex PCR, and its TCRdb copy is limited to in-frame clones, with some not included. D and trimming were read from the DNA, whereas the V and J calls and clone size are those reported in that table. The sample comprises approximately 44,000 clones, 88% of which are singletons, and about 1.2% rests with the top ten.

This chain connects TRBV4-1 to TRBJ1-4; TRBD1 aligns across 8 bases. Sequencing was done on a sample of peripheral blood. The receptor was isolated from a woman aged 40 to 49 with acute or convalescent COVID-19. The CDR3 DNA sequence: TGCGCCAGCAGCCAAGACAGGGGGCTCTTCTCGACTAATGAAAAACTGTTTTTT. It codes for CASSQDRGLFSTNEKLFF.